These T cell receptor beta chains were read from a single sample in a study of T cells in localized non-small cell lung cancer. The assay was immunoSEQ multiplex PCR, and TCRdb's table has in-frame clones only and misses some. The table includes roughly 39,000 clones, over 75% detected once. This specimen was PBMCs, taken before any cancer treatment. The origin of the receptors is a woman between 35 and 75 years old with stage II lung adenocarcinoma. The CDR3 runs from the conserved cysteine through the conserved F or W. Fields, in order: D gene, CDR3 length, V gene, clone size, J gene, CDR3 protein, CDR3 DNA. D genes are given only for firm matches. Size is omitted from some rows. Given values are once, few, many or a class for expanded clones.

D gene: TRBD1
CDR3 length: 15
V gene: TRBV6-1
clone size: -
J gene: TRBJ1-4
CDR3 protein: CASSGRTGANEKLFF
CDR3 DNA: TGTGCCAGCAGTGGTAGGACAGGCGCTAATGAAAAACTGTTTTTT

D gene: TRBD1
CDR3 length: 16
V gene: TRBV5-1
clone size: -
J gene: TRBJ1-1
CDR3 protein: CASSLGDRGTNTEAFF
CDR3 DNA: TGCGCCAGCAGCCTGGGGGACAGGGGGACGAACACTGAAGCTTTCTTT

D gene: -
CDR3 length: 13
V gene: TRBV28
clone size: once
J gene: TRBJ1-1
CDR3 protein: CASSPGGWTEAFF
CDR3 DNA: TGTGCCAGCAGCCCGGGAGGGTGGACTGAAGCTTTCTTT

D gene: -
CDR3 length: 14
V gene: TRBV2
clone size: -
J gene: TRBJ1-5
CDR3 protein: CASSGELGDQPQHF
CDR3 DNA: TGTGCCAGCAGCGGGGAGTTAGGCGATCAGCCCCAGCATTTT

D gene: -
CDR3 length: 14
V gene: TRBV6-6
clone size: once
J gene: TRBJ1-6
CDR3 protein: CASSYAPYNSPLHF
CDR3 DNA: TGTGCCAGCAGTTACGCCCCGTATAATTCACCCCTCCACTTT

D gene: TRBD2
CDR3 length: 18
V gene: TRBV9
clone size: -
J gene: TRBJ2-1
CDR3 protein: CASSVPLAGGTDYNEQFF
CDR3 DNA: TGTGCCAGCAGCGTTCCACTAGCGGGGGGGACTGACTACAATGAGCAGTTCTTC

D gene: -
CDR3 length: 14
V gene: TRBV10-3
clone size: -
J gene: TRBJ2-7
CDR3 protein: CAIKEVAGTYEQYF
CDR3 DNA: TGTGCCATCAAGGAGGTGGCGGGGACGTACGAGCAGTACTTC

D gene: -
CDR3 length: 14
V gene: TRBV6-5
clone size: -
J gene: TRBJ2-5
CDR3 protein: CASSYGEWEETQYF
CDR3 DNA: TGTGCCAGCAGTTACGGGGAGTGGGAAGAGACCCAGTACTTC

D gene: -
CDR3 length: 13
V gene: TRBV28
clone size: -
J gene: TRBJ2-3
CDR3 protein: CASSLGLVYTQYF
CDR3 DNA: TGTGCCAGCAGTTTGGGGCTCGTGTATACGCAGTATTTT

D gene: -
CDR3 length: 10
V gene: TRBV27
clone size: -
J gene: TRBJ1-4
CDR3 protein: CASMGEKLFF
CDR3 DNA: TGTGCCAGCATGGGTGAAAAACTGTTTTTT

D gene: -
CDR3 length: 12
V gene: TRBV4-2
clone size: -
J gene: TRBJ2-7
CDR3 protein: CASSFRTGEQYF
CDR3 DNA: TGTGCCAGCAGCTTTCGGACGGGCGAGCAGTACTTC

D gene: -
CDR3 length: 15
V gene: TRBV5-4
clone size: -
J gene: TRBJ1-2
CDR3 protein: CASSWVARANYGYTF
CDR3 DNA: TGTGCCAGCAGCTGGGTGGCCCGCGCTAACTATGGCTACACCTTC

D gene: TRBD2
CDR3 length: 14
V gene: TRBV6-1
clone size: -
J gene: TRBJ2-7
CDR3 protein: CASRGLAGVTEQYF
CDR3 DNA: TGTGCCAGCAGGGGACTAGCGGGAGTTACCGAGCAGTACTTC

D gene: -
CDR3 length: 14
V gene: TRBV7-9
clone size: -
J gene: TRBJ1-6
CDR3 protein: CASSLDPPNSPLHF
CDR3 DNA: TGTGCCAGCAGCTTAGATCCCCCTAATTCACCCCTCCACTTT

D gene: -
CDR3 length: 18
V gene: TRBV27
clone size: -
J gene: TRBJ1-4
CDR3 protein: CASSLFGQAGTRNEKLFF
CDR3 DNA: TGTGCCAGCAGTTTATTCGGGCAGGCGGGGACTAGGAATGAAAAACTGTTTTTT

D gene: -
CDR3 length: 15
V gene: TRBV2
clone size: -
J gene: TRBJ2-7
CDR3 protein: CASSITGSPYYEQYF
CDR3 DNA: TGTGCCAGCAGTATCACAGGGTCCCCCTACTACGAGCAGTACTTC

D gene: -
CDR3 length: 16
V gene: TRBV6-6
clone size: -
J gene: TRBJ2-3
CDR3 protein: CASSRVMRTSTDTQYF
CDR3 DNA: TGTGCCAGCAGCCGAGTAATGAGAACTAGCACAGATACGCAGTATTTT

D gene: -
CDR3 length: 14
V gene: TRBV5-6
clone size: -
J gene: TRBJ2-7
CDR3 protein: CASSRGGSLYEQYF
CDR3 DNA: TGTGCCAGCAGTCGGGGCGGTTCTTTGTACGAGCAGTACTTC

D gene: -
CDR3 length: 15
V gene: TRBV11-3
clone size: once
J gene: TRBJ2-1
CDR3 protein: CASSRGGQKWNEQFF
CDR3 DNA: TGTGCCAGCAGCCGGGGGGGACAGAAATGGAATGAGCAGTTCTTC

D gene: TRBD2
CDR3 length: 14
V gene: TRBV7-3
clone size: few
J gene: TRBJ2-5
CDR3 protein: CASSSAGVGGTQYF
CDR3 DNA: TGTGCCAGCAGCTCCGCGGGGGTTGGTGGGACCCAGTACTTC

D gene: -
CDR3 length: 15
V gene: TRBV14
clone size: -
J gene: TRBJ2-5
CDR3 protein: CASSPLSTYQETQYF
CDR3 DNA: TGTGCCAGCAGCCCCCTTTCGACTTATCAAGAGACCCAGTACTTC

D gene: -
CDR3 length: 14
V gene: TRBV2
clone size: -
J gene: TRBJ1-1
CDR3 protein: CASSEQGRNTEAFF
CDR3 DNA: TGTGCCAGCAGTGAACAGGGGAGGAACACTGAAGCTTTCTTT

D gene: -
CDR3 length: 15
V gene: TRBV18
clone size: -
J gene: TRBJ1-5
CDR3 protein: CASSPNTGPNQPQHF
CDR3 DNA: TGTGCCAGCTCACCAAATACAGGCCCTAATCAGCCCCAGCATTTT

D gene: TRBD1
CDR3 length: 13
V gene: TRBV2
clone size: -
J gene: TRBJ1-6
CDR3 protein: CAKETGLSSPLHF
CDR3 DNA: TGTGCCAAAGAGACAGGGCTCAGTTCACCCCTCCACTTT

D gene: -
CDR3 length: 15
V gene: TRBV6-1
clone size: -
J gene: TRBJ2-3
CDR3 protein: CASSEWGGARDTQYF
CDR3 DNA: TGTGCCAGCAGTGAATGGGGCGGAGCCCGGGATACGCAGTATTTT

D gene: -
CDR3 length: 18
V gene: TRBV5-1
clone size: -
J gene: TRBJ1-5
CDR3 protein: CASSRRPGTPGDNQPQHF
CDR3 DNA: TGCGCCAGCAGCCGCCGACCTGGGACACCGGGGGATAATCAGCCCCAGCATTTT

D gene: -
CDR3 length: 13
V gene: TRBV7-8
clone size: -
J gene: TRBJ2-3
CDR3 protein: CASSRGYVDTQYF
CDR3 DNA: TGTGCCAGCAGCCGGGGGTATGTAGATACGCAGTATTTT

D gene: TRBD2
CDR3 length: 16
V gene: TRBV4-1
clone size: -
J gene: TRBJ2-1
CDR3 protein: CASREALAGVRNEQFF
CDR3 DNA: TGCGCCAGCAGGGAAGCACTAGCGGGGGTTAGGAATGAGCAGTTCTTC

D gene: -
CDR3 length: 14
V gene: TRBV5-6
clone size: -
J gene: TRBJ1-1
CDR3 protein: CASSDPRGTTEAFF
CDR3 DNA: TGTGCCAGCAGCGACCCCCGTGGGACGACAGAAGCTTTCTTT

D gene: -
CDR3 length: 14
V gene: TRBV6-1
clone size: -
J gene: TRBJ2-3
CDR3 protein: CASKRTDITDTQYF
CDR3 DNA: TGTGCCAGCAAAAGGACAGACATCACAGATACGCAGTATTTT

D gene: TRBD1
CDR3 length: 16
V gene: TRBV18
clone size: once
J gene: TRBJ2-1
CDR3 protein: CASSPSLGQGGNEQFF
CDR3 DNA: TGTGCCAGCTCACCGTCATTGGGACAGGGGGGCAATGAGCAGTTCTTC

D gene: TRBD2
CDR3 length: 15
V gene: TRBV2
clone size: -
J gene: TRBJ2-5
CDR3 protein: CASSPRTRGREAQYF
CDR3 DNA: TGTGCCAGCAGTCCACGGACACGGGGGCGGGAGGCCCAGTACTTC

D gene: TRBD1
CDR3 length: 14
V gene: TRBV19
clone size: -
J gene: TRBJ1-1
CDR3 protein: CASSTPGGLTEAFF
CDR3 DNA: TGTGCCAGTAGTACGCCAGGGGGCCTCACTGAAGCTTTCTTT

D gene: TRBD2
CDR3 length: 16
V gene: TRBV13
clone size: -
J gene: TRBJ2-2
CDR3 protein: CASSLLAGTSIGELFF
CDR3 DNA: TGTGCCAGCAGCTTGCTAGCGGGAACCAGTATCGGGGAGCTGTTTTTT

D gene: -
CDR3 length: 17
V gene: TRBV10-3
clone size: -
J gene: TRBJ1-1
CDR3 protein: CAISRSFIQARDTEAFF
CDR3 DNA: TGTGCCATCAGTCGAAGTTTCATTCAGGCCCGGGACACTGAAGCTTTCTTT

D gene: TRBD2
CDR3 length: 14
V gene: TRBV10-1
clone size: -
J gene: TRBJ2-5
CDR3 protein: CASSEGLEQETQYF
CDR3 DNA: TGCGCCAGCAGTGAAGGACTAGAACAGGAGACCCAGTACTTC

D gene: -
CDR3 length: 15
V gene: TRBV6-5
clone size: -
J gene: TRBJ1-2
CDR3 protein: CASSLGGARFYGYTF
CDR3 DNA: TGTGCCAGCAGTTTAGGAGGGGCTCGCTTCTATGGCTACACCTTC